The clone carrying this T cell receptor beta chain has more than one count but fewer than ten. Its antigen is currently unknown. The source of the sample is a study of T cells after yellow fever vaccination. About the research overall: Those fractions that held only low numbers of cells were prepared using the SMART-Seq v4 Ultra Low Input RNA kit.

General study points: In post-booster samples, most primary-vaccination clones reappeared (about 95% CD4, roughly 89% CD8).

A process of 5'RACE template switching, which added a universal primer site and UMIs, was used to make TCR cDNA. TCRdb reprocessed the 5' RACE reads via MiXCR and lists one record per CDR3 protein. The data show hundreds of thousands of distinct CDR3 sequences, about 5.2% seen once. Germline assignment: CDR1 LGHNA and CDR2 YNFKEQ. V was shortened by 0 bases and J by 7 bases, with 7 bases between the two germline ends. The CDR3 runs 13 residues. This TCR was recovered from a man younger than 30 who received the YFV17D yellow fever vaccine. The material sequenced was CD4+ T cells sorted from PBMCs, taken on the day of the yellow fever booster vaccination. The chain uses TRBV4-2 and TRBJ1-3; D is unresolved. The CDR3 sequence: CASSQEFDNTIYF. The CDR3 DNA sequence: TGTGCCAGCAGCCAAGAATTTGATAACACCATATATTTT.